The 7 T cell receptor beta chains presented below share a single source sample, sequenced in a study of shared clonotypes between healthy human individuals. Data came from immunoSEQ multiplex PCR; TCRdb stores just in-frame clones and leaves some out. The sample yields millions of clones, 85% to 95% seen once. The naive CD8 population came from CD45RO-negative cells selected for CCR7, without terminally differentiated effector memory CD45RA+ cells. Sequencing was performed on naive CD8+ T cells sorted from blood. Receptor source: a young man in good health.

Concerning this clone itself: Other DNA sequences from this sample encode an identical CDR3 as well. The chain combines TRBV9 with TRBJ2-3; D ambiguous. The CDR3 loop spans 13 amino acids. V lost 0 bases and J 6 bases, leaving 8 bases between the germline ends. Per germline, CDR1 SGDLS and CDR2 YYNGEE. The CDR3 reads CASSVEWADTQYF. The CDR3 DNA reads TGTGCCAGCAGCGTAGAATGGGCGGATACGCAGTATTTT.

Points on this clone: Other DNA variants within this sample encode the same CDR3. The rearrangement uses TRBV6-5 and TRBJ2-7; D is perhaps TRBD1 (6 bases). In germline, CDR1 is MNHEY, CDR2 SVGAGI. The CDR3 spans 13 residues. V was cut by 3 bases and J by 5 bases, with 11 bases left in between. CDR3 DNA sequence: TGTGCCAGCAGTTATTCAGAGGGGGACGAGCAGTACTTC. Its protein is CASSYSEGDEQYF.

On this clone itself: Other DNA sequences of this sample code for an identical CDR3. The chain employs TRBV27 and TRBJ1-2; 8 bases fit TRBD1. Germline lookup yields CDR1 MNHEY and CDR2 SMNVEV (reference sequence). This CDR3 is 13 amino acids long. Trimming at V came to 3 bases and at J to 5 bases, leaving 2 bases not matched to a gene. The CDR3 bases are TGTGCCAGCAGTTTCGGACAGGGATATGGCTACACCTTC. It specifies CASSFGQGYGYTF.

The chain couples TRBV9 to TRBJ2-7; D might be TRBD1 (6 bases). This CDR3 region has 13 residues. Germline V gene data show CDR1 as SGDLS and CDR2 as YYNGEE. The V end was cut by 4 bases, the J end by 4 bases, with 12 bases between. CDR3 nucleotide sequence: TGTGCCAGCAGCCCAGGGGAAGCATACGAGCAGTACTTC. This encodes CASSPGEAYEQYF.

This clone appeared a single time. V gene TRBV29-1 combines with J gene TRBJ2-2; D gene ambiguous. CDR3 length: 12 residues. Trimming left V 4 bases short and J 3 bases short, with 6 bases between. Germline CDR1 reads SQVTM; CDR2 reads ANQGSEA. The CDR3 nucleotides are TGCAGCGTTGTAGAGGACACCGGGGAGCTGTTTTTT. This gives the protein CSVVEDTGELFF.

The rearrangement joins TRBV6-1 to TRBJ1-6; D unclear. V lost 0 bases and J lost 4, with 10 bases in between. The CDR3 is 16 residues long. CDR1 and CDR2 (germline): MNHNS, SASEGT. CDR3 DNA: TGTGCCAGCAGTGAAGCAACGGAATCTTATAATTCACCCCTCCACTTT. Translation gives CASSEATESYNSPLHF.

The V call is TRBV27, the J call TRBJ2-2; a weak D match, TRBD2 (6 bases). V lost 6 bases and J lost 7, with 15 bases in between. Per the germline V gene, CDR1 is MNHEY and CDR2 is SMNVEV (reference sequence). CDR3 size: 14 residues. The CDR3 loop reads CASSPGGTIGELFF. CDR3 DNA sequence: TGTGCCAGCAGCCCCGGGGGTACGATCGGGGAGCTGTTTTTT.